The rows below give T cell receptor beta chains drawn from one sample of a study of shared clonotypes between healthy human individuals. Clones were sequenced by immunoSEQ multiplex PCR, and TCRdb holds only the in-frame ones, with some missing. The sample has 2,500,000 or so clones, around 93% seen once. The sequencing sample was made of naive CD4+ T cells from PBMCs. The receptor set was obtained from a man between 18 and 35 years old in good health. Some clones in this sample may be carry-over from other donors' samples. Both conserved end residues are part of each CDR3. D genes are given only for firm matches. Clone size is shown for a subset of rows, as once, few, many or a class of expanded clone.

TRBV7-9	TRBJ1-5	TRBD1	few	TGTGCCAGCAGCCAAGGGACAGGAGGAAATCAGCCCCAGCATTTT	CASSQGTGGNQPQHF
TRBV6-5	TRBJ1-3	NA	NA	TGTGCCAGCAGTTACAGCCTCGGAAACACCATATATTTT	CASSYSLGNTIYF
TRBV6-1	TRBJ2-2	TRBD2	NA	TGTGCCAGCAGTGACAGCGGGAGACCCACCGGGGAGCTGTTTTTT	CASSDSGRPTGELFF
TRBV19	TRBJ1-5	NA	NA	TGTGCCAGTAGTTCCCAGGACAGCAATCAGCCCCAGCATTTT	CASSSQDSNQPQHF
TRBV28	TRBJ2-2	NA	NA	TGTGCCAGCAGCCCCCTCGGGACCGACACCGGGGAGCTGTTTTTT	CASSPLGTDTGELFF
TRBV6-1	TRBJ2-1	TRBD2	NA	TGTGCCAGCAGTGAAGCGAGGTTAGGACTAGTAGAACTTTTGCGCAATGAGCAGTTCTTC	CASSEARLGLVELLRNEQFF
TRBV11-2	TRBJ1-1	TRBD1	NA	TGTGCCAGCAGCTCATGGGACGCCACAGGGGGCGCCGAAGCTTTCTTT	CASSSWDATGGAEAFF
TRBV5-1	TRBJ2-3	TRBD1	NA	TGCGCCAGCAGCTTGGAAGGACAGGGGGCGGGAAATACGCAGTATTTT	CASSLEGQGAGNTQYF
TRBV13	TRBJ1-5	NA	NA	TGTGCCAGCAGCTTAGGTGGGGACCAGCCCCAGCATTTT	CASSLGGDQPQHF
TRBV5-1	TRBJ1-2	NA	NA	TGCGCCAGCAGCCCCACCACTAACCAAGGGTATAAGGGCTACACCTTC	CASSPTTNQGYKGYTF
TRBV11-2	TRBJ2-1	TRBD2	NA	TGTGCCAGCAGCTCCGGACTAGCGGCTTACAATGAGCAGTTCTTC	CASSSGLAAYNEQFF
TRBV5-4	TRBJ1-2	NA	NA	TGTGCCAGCAGCGTAGGGGGGCAGGTGGAATGGGGCTACACCTTC	CASSVGGQVEWGYTF
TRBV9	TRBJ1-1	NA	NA	TGTGCCAGCAGCGTAGAGTGGGAGAACACTGAAGCTTTCTTT	CASSVEWENTEAFF
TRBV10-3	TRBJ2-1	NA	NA	TGTGCCATCAGTGCTAGCCCGACCCCAAATGAGCAGTTCTTC	CAISASPTPNEQFF
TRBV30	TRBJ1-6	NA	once	TGTGCCTGGAGTGTACAGCCAGTGAGGTCACCCCTCCACTTT	CAWSVQPVRSPLHF
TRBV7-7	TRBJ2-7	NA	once	TGTGCCAGCAGCTGCGACAGGCCCCCTCACGAGCAGTACTTC	CASSCDRPPHEQYF
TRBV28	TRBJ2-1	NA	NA	TGTGCCAGCAGACCTTCTCCGGGACTCCCCTTGCAGAATGAGCAGTTCTTC	CASRPSPGLPLQNEQFF
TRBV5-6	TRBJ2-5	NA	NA	TGTGCCAGCAGCTTGGAGGGCAGGGGTGGAGAAGAGACCCAGTACTTC	CASSLEGRGGEETQYF
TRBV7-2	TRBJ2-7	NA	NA	TGTGCCAGCAGGGTATCCGGCAGCTACGAGCAGTACTTC	CASRVSGSYEQYF
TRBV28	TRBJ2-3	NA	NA	TGTGCCAGCAGTTTCAAAAAACAGGGAGGGGATACGCAGTATTTT	CASSFKKQGGDTQYF
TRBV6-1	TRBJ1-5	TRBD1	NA	TGTGCCAGTCGCGTAGACAGGGCCCGCAATCAGCCCCAGCATTTT	CASRVDRARNQPQHF
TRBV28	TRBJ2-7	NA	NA	TGTGCCAGCAGTCTCCGAGGCCGAACCTACGAGCAGTACTTC	CASSLRGRTYEQYF
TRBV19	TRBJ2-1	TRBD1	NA	TGTGCCAGTAGCCCAACCGGACAGGGGGAGCATGAGCAGTTCTTC	CASSPTGQGEHEQFF
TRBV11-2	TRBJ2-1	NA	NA	TGTGCCAGCAGCTTAGGCCTATTAGGGAATGAGCAGTTCTTC	CASSLGLLGNEQFF
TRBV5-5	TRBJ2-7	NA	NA	TGTGCCAGCAGCGCCGCGATAGGGGGGGGTGGCTACGAGCAGTACTTC	CASSAAIGGGGYEQYF
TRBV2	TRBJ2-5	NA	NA	TGTGCCAGCAGTGGCAAGGGGAGCTCCCAAGAGACCCAGTACTTC	CASSGKGSSQETQYF
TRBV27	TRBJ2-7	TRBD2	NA	TGTGCCAGCAGTTTGACTAGCGGGAATTTCTACGAGCAGTACTTC	CASSLTSGNFYEQYF
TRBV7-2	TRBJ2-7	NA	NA	TGTGCCAGCAGCCCGGGAGAACCCTACGAGCAGTACTTC	CASSPGEPYEQYF
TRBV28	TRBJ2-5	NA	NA	TGTGCCAGCAGTTCAGGGTACCAAGAGACCCAGTACTTC	CASSSGYQETQYF
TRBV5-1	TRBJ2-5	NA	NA	TGCGCCAGCACCCCGGGACGTCAGCAAGAGACCCAGTACTTC	CASTPGRQQETQYF
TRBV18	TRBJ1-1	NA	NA	TGTGCCAGCTCACCCCCGGGTGGCAGGAAACTAGAAGCTTTCTTT	CASSPPGGRKLEAFF
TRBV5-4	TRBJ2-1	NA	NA	TGTGCCAGCAGCCCCGGGCCTAGTAGGAATGAGCAGTTCTTC	CASSPGPSRNEQFF
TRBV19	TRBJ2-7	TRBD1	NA	TGTGCCAGTAGATCCGACAGGGGTCACACCTACGAGCAGTACTTC	CASRSDRGHTYEQYF
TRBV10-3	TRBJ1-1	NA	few	TGTGCCATCAGTGAGAGAGATGAAGCTTTCTTT	CAISERDEAFF
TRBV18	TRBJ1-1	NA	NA	TGTGCCAGCTCACGGCGGACAGAGACAGTAAACACTGAAGCTTTCTTT	CASSRRTETVNTEAFF
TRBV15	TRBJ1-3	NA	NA	TGTGCCACCAGCAGAGATCAAGGTGGAAACACCATATATTTT	CATSRDQGGNTIYF
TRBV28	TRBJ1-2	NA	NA	TGTGCCAGCAGCCCGTTCAGGGCAGGCTACACCTTC	CASSPFRAGYTF
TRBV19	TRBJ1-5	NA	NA	TGTGCCAGTAGTATAGTGCGGGGTAGCAATCAGCCCCAGCATTTT	CASSIVRGSNQPQHF
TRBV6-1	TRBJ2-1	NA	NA	TGTGCCAGCAGTGAAAGCCCTAACACTGCCAATGAGCAGTTCTTC	CASSESPNTANEQFF